The present entry profiles one TCR beta chain with its context. Its specificity is not known. The data were taken from a study of cytomegalovirus exposure and HLA in healthy donors. 60 Vbeta and 13 Jbeta primers were used in PCR. The table came from immunoSEQ multiplex PCR; TCRdb's copy has only in-frame clones and leaves some out. The profile shows some 130,000 clones, around four fifths of them singletons. Germline values: CDR1 SGHRS, CDR2 YFSETQ. The CDR3 is 15 amino acids. V gave up 6 bases and J gave up 4 bases; unmatched junction bases: 8. Study-wide results and limits: Researchers reported from a later analysis that most CMV-associated TCR beta chains appeared HLA-restricted.

The chain is built from TRBV5-1 and TRBJ2-2, with 8 bases fitting TRBD2. Sequenced material: PBMCs. This receptor was identified in a human donor in good health. The CDR3 loop is CASIQAGVGTGELFF. Written as DNA, the CDR3 is TGCGCCAGCATCCAAGCGGGGGTTGGCACCGGGGAGCTGTTTTTT.